This is a list of T cell receptor beta chains from one sample in a study of identifying expanded T cells in peripheral blood. Clones were read by immunoSEQ multiplex PCR, and TCRdb kept only the in-frame ones, dropping some. The table records 90,000 or so clones, 88% of them present only once. Sequenced input: blood. Every receptor here comes from a person aged 18 to 70 in good health. CDR3s include the opening cysteine and the closing phenylalanine or tryptophan. A D gene is named only where the DNA matches it firmly. The listing skips clone size in some rows; elsewhere it reads once, few, many or a size class.

TRBV7-8,TRBJ1-5,NA,NA,TGTGCCAGCTGCACGGGGGAAGGACAGCCCCAGCATTTT,CASCTGEGQPQHF
TRBV19,TRBJ1-5,NA,NA,TGTGCCAGTAGTACCACAGGGAATCAGCCCCAGCATTTT,CASSTTGNQPQHF
TRBV5-6,TRBJ1-2,NA,NA,TGTGCCAGCAGCTTGGGCTTAGGGGCGACTAATGGCTACACCTTC,CASSLGLGATNGYTF
TRBV10-2,TRBJ1-2,TRBD1,NA,TGCGCCAGCAGTGAGTCCCGGACAGGGACCCTATCTTACGGCTACACCTTC,CASSESRTGTLSYGYTF
TRBV30,TRBJ1-1,NA,NA,TGTGCCTGGACAGGTCCCTCGAACACTGAAGCTTTCTTT,CAWTGPSNTEAFF
TRBV6-5,TRBJ2-7,NA,NA,TGTGCCAGCAGTTACTCGAGGTTTGCCGCCGAGCAGTACTTC,CASSYSRFAAEQYF
TRBV19,TRBJ1-4,NA,NA,TGTGCCAGTAGTCCACGATCCAGAAGCTTACTCCGTGCAACTAATGAAAAACTGTTTTTT,CASSPRSRSLLRATNEKLFF
TRBV5-6,TRBJ2-7,TRBD1,NA,TGTGCCAGCAGCTTGGGCAGGGGGCTCGACGAGCAGTACTTC,CASSLGRGLDEQYF
TRBV6-5,TRBJ2-7,NA,once,TGTGCCAGCAGATACCACGCGGTTAGCTCCTACGAGCAGTACTTC,CASRYHAVSSYEQYF
TRBV5-6,TRBJ2-5,NA,NA,TGTGCCAGCAGCCCCGACGGGACCCAAGAGACCCAGTACTTC,CASSPDGTQETQYF
TRBV7-7,TRBJ2-2,NA,NA,TGTGCCAGCAGCTTAGGTGGGGGGCACGACACCGGGGAGCTGTTTTTT,CASSLGGGHDTGELFF
TRBV27,TRBJ1-1,NA,NA,TGTGCCAGCAGTTCCCCGGGTTTCGAGGGACTTTCCGCTGAAGCTTTCTTT,CASSSPGFEGLSAEAFF
TRBV14,TRBJ1-6,NA,NA,TGTGCCAGCAGCCTTTCAAGAGTCGGGTATTCACCCCTCCACTTT,CASSLSRVGYSPLHF
TRBV19,TRBJ2-5,NA,NA,TGTGCCACGAAGCGGACTCTGAACCAAGAGACCCAGTACTTC,CATKRTLNQETQYF
TRBV7-6,TRBJ1-2,NA,NA,TGTGCCAGCAGCTTATCTCCAGGGACGGCGGATGGCTACACCTTC,CASSLSPGTADGYTF
TRBV5-4,TRBJ1-1,TRBD1,NA,TGTGCCAGCAGCCAGGGGGCGCGAAGAACTGAAGCTTTCTTT,CASSQGARRTEAFF
TRBV2,TRBJ2-6,TRBD2,NA,TGTGCCAGCAGTGACGGGGGGACTGGGGCCAACGTCCTGACTTTC,CASSDGGTGANVLTF
TRBV2,TRBJ2-2,NA,NA,TGTGCCTACCGAGGGGAGGGGGCCACCGGGGAGCTGTTTTTT,CAYRGEGATGELFF
TRBV12-5,TRBJ1-1,NA,few,TGTGCTAGTGGTTTTTCCTCGGGGGGCACTGAAGCTTTCTTT,CASGFSSGGTEAFF
TRBV25-1,TRBJ2-7,NA,NA,TGTGCCAGCAGTGACCTCTCCTACGAGCAGTACTTC,CASSDLSYEQYF
TRBV5-8,TRBJ1-1,NA,NA,TGTGCCAGCAGCTTCGTGACAGAGAACACTGAAGCTTTCTTT,CASSFVTENTEAFF
TRBV15,TRBJ1-2,NA,few,TGTGCCACCAGCAGAGAGGGGGCAGGGTCGGCCTACTATGGCTACACCTTC,CATSREGAGSAYYGYTF
TRBV5-1,TRBJ2-3,NA,NA,TGCGCCAGCAGCGGGTGGAGAGGGGCAGATACGCAGTATTTT,CASSGWRGADTQYF
TRBV21-1,TRBJ1-2,NA,NA,TGTGCCAGCAGCAAAAGGGCAGGGGGAAGAGAAGGCTACACCTTC,CASSKRAGGREGYTF
TRBV6-5,TRBJ1-1,NA,once,TGTGCCAGCAGTTTCCCCGGGCCCACCCTTTTT,CASSFPGPTLF
TRBV7-2,TRBJ1-6,TRBD1,NA,TGTGCCAGCAGCTGGACAGGAGATAATTCACCCCTCCACTTT,CASSWTGDNSPLHF
TRBV6-5,TRBJ1-1,NA,NA,TGTGCCAGCAGTTATTCCGGTGTGATGAACACTGAAGCTTTCTTT,CASSYSGVMNTEAFF
TRBV7-9,TRBJ1-4,NA,NA,TGTGCCAGCAGTTGGGAGAACGAAAAACTGTTTTTT,CASSWENEKLFF
TRBV5-1,TRBJ1-1,NA,NA,TGCGCCAGCAGCTTGGGCATGAACACTGAAGCTTTCTTT,CASSLGMNTEAFF